This T cell receptor beta chain appears in the sequencing data of a study of blood T cells in healthy people across ages. It was with a sample-barcoded 5' primer and a J-beta primer mix that a second PCR of roughly 7 to 12 cycles was run. One entry per CDR3 protein results from TCRdb running MiXCR on the 5' RACE reads. The repertoire holds approximately 600,000 distinct CDR3 sequences, with roughly 50% as singletons. Trimming left V 3 bases short and J 0 bases short, with 13 bases between. This CDR3 is built from 17 residues. Germline V gene sequence: CDR1 SGHRS, CDR2 YFSETQ. The V call is TRBV5-1, the J call TRBJ2-6, with D tentatively TRBD1 or TRBD2 (5 bases each). The clonotype comes from a man between 60 and 70 years old in good health. Sequenced input: blood. The CDR3 loop is CASSSGTVLSGANVLTF. In DNA form, the CDR3 reads TGCGCCAGCAGCTCGGGGACGGTTCTCTCTGGGGCCAACGTCCTGACTTTC.